Below, 23 T cell receptor beta chains from the same sample are listed, as sequenced in a study of blood T cell repertoires in COVID-19. Measured with immunoSEQ multiplex PCR; TCRdb has only the in-frame clones, and not every one. Of roughly 40,000 clones in the sample, approximately 88% were seen once. Sequencing was carried out using peripheral blood. The source is a human donor in a cohort sampled during active COVID-19.

This chain connects TRBV5-5 to TRBJ2-7; 7 bases fit TRBD1. J was trimmed by 3 bases and V by 5 bases; bases with no gene match: 2. CDR1 and CDR2 from the germline V gene are SGHKS and YYEKEE (reference sequence). The CDR3 sequence is 12 residues long. The CDR3 DNA sequence: TGTGCCAGCAGGGGGGACAGCTACGAGCAGTACTTC. Its translation is CASRGDSYEQYF.

CDR3 residues: CASSIREDLYNEQFF. The CDR3 region has the DNA TGTGCCAGCAGTATCAGGGAAGACTTGTACAATGAGCAGTTCTTC. The V gene is TRBV6-2 or TRBV6-3, the J gene TRBJ2-1; tentatively, D is TRBD1 (5 bases). The V gene lost 5 bases and the J gene lost 4 bases, with 15 bases spanning the gap. Germline CDR1 MNHEY, CDR2 SVGEGT. This CDR3 has 15 amino acids.

V and J are TRBV5-1 and TRBJ1-4, with D perhaps matching TRBD1 (6 bases). Trimming removed 0 bases from V and 5 bases from J, with 11 bases in between. There are 15 residues in the CDR3. Looked up from germline, CDR1 is SGHRS and CDR2 is YFSETQ. CDR3 coding DNA: TGCGCCAGCAGCTTGGAGTCAGGGGTAAATGAAAAACTGTTTTTT. Amino acid sequence: CASSLESGVNEKLFF. The full variable domain, rest sourced from reference TRBV5-1 and TRBJ1-4, is KAGVTQTPRYLIKTRGQQVTLSCSPISGHRSVSWYQQTPGQGLQFLFEYFSETQRNKGNFPGRFSGRQFSNSRSEMNVSTLELGDSALYLCASSLESGVNEKLFFGSGTQLSVL.

This clone was seen a handful of times. The rearrangement joins TRBV3-1 (or the pseudogene TRBV3-2) to TRBJ1-1; TRBD1 is a possible D gene (6 bases). CDR3 length equals 12 residues. Trimming removed 6 bases from V and 7 bases from J, with 12 bases in between. CDR1 is LGHDT, CDR2 YNNKEL, per germline (reference sequence). CDR3 in amino acids: CASSRTVGEAFF. In DNA, the CDR3 is TGTGCCAGCAGTCGGACAGTCGGTGAAGCTTTCTTT.

The chain joins TRBV7-9 to TRBJ2-1; 10 bases are a match to TRBD1. Per the germline V gene, CDR1 is SEHNR and CDR2 is FQNEAQ (reference sequence). The CDR3 loop spans 14 amino acids. V was pared by 4 bases and J by 10 bases, with 7 bases of the junction left unmatched. The CDR3 nucleotides read TGTGCCAGCAGCTGGGGGACAGGGGTAGAGGAGCAGTTCTTC. Translating gives CASSWGTGVEEQFF.

The chain joins TRBV7-2 to TRBJ2-3, with TRBD2 matching 11 bases. In germline, CDR1 is SGHTA, CDR2 FQGNSA. The CDR3 covers 16 residues. Germline trimming cut 2 bases from V and 4 bases from J; bases unmatched to any gene: 5. This chain's CDR3 is CASSLLAGGLADTQYF. The CDR3 DNA is TGTGCCAGCAGCTTACTAGCGGGGGGCTTGGCAGATACGCAGTATTTT.

This rearrangement joins TRBV28 to TRBJ1-4; D ambiguous. V lost 8 bases, J lost 8 bases, and 12 bases lay in between. CDR1 MDHEN and CDR2 SYDVKM come from the germline V gene. This CDR3 comprises 12 residues. The DNA of the CDR3 is TGTGCCAGCGGGTCCCCGGGAGAAAAACTGTTTTTT. This sequence encodes CASGSPGEKLFF.

V is TRBV14 and J is TRBJ1-3, with 9 bases lining up with TRBD1. Germline V lookup: CDR1 SGHDN, CDR2 FVKESK. V lost 3 bases and J lost 5; bases outside the gene matches: 2. The CDR3 consists of 14 residues. The CDR3 is CASSQTGGRNTIYF. In DNA, the CDR3 is TGTGCCAGCAGCCAGACAGGGGGTCGAAACACCATATATTTT.

The V and J genes are TRBV5-1 and TRBJ2-7; 7 nucleotides agree with TRBD1. This CDR3 region has 14 residues. Germline V CDR1 and CDR2: SGHRS, YFSETQ. V was pared by 6 bases and J by 1 base, with 7 bases of the junction left unmatched. The CDR3 reads CASTTGTESYEQYF. In nucleotides, the CDR3 is TGCGCCAGCACAACCGGGACAGAATCCTACGAGCAGTACTTC.

The chain employs TRBV5-1 and TRBJ2-3; 8 bases match TRBD2. Germline CDR1 SGHRS, CDR2 YFSETQ. The CDR3 loop spans 15 amino acids. J lost 5 bases, V lost 2 bases, and 7 bases had no gene match. CDR3 in DNA: TGCGCCAGCAGCTTCTCCGGGGGGGCCCAAGATACGCAGTATTTT. It specifies CASSFSGGAQDTQYF.

The V gene is TRBV19, the J gene TRBJ1-5; TRBD1 is a possible D gene (5 bases). CDR1 LNHDA and CDR2 SQIVND come from the germline V gene (reference sequence). The germline V and J ends were trimmed by 8 bases and 6 bases, with 17 bases remaining between them. The CDR3 is 14 residues long. DNA of the CDR3: TGTGCCAGTGGGGCAGGGAAAAAGTTTCAGCCCCAGCATTTT. Its translation: CASGAGKKFQPQHF.

The chain links TRBV5-4 to TRBJ1-2, with D perhaps TRBD1 (6 bases). From germline, CDR1 is SGHNT and CDR2 YYREEE (reference sequence). V was trimmed by 0 bases and J by 8 bases, leaving 20 bases between them. The CDR3 has 16 amino acids. The CDR3 bases are TGTGCCAGCAGCTTGGGCCCATATCAAGCAGGGGACGGCTACACCTTC. Residues: CASSLGPYQAGDGYTF.

The chain links TRBV5-1 to TRBJ2-7; possibly TRBD2 for D (5 bases). The V gene's germline CDR1 is SGHRS and CDR2 YFSETQ. With 0 bases removed from V and 5 bases from J, the gap between germline ends came to 12 bases. The CDR3 runs to 14 residues. The CDR3 nucleotides are TGCGCCAGCAGCTTGGGAGGGAGCGGCAACGAGCAGTACTTC. Its protein product is CASSLGGSGNEQYF.

This chain joins TRBV10-1 and TRBJ2-7, with TRBD2 identical over 10 bases. Trimming at V came to 4 bases and at J to 5 bases, leaving 2 bases not matched to a gene. This CDR3 comprises 13 residues. Germline V gives CDR1 WNHNN, CDR2 SYGVQD (reference sequence). The chain's CDR3 is CASSASGGHEQYF. CDR3 nucleotide sequence: TGCGCCAGCAGTGCTAGCGGGGGTCACGAGCAGTACTTC.

The V call is TRBV23-1, the J call TRBJ2-1, with D possibly being TRBD1 (6 bases). TRBV23-1 carries the ORF label, with uncertain function. Trimming removed 0 bases from V and 7 bases from J, with 13 bases in between. This CDR3 has 15 residues. CDR3 nucleotide sequence: TGCGCCAGCAGTCAATCGGGACACTTAAAAAATGAGCAGTTCTTC. Protein: CASSQSGHLKNEQFF.

V usage is TRBV23-1 and J usage is TRBJ2-5; TRBD2 aligns across 7 bases. TRBV23-1 is an ORF; its function is uncertain. The V gene end was trimmed by 8 bases and the J gene end by 5 bases; junction bases not matched to a gene: 11. This CDR3 is built from 14 residues. The CDR3 DNA reads TGCGCCAGCCCTTTTTGGGGAGGGGAGGAGACCCAGTACTTC. Its translation is CASPFWGGEETQYF.

The V and J genes are TRBV18 and TRBJ2-5, with TRBD2 matching over 11 bases. Germline V lookup: CDR1 KGHSH, CDR2 LQKENI. Losses at the gene ends were 2 bases for V and 5 bases for J; bases not matched to a gene: 10. CDR3 length: 17 residues. The CDR3 loop is CASSPIRLAGPRETQYF. CDR3 nucleotide sequence: TGTGCCAGCTCACCAATCCGACTAGCGGGACCCAGGGAGACCCAGTACTTC.

This chain joins TRBV12-3 or TRBV12-4 and TRBJ1-2; 8 nucleotides agree with TRBD1. J was trimmed by 4 bases and V by 6 bases; bases with no gene match: 4. CDR3 size: 13 residues. CDR3 bases: TGTGCCAGCAGGCCGACAGGGGCCTATGGCTACACCTTC. Protein product: CASRPTGAYGYTF.

The chain joins TRBV7-8 to TRBJ1-6; no clear D gene. The CDR3 runs to 14 residues. Trimming pared 5 bases from V and 7 bases from J, leaving 12 bases between. Germline lookup yields CDR1 SGHVS and CDR2 FQNEAQ. Written as DNA, the CDR3 is TGTGCCAGCAGCCACTTGGGCCCAAATTCACCCCTCCACTTT. Protein sequence: CASSHLGPNSPLHF. The full variable domain, completed using reference TRBV7-8 and TRBJ1-6, is GAGVSQSPRYKVAKRGQDVALRCDPISGHVSLFWYQQALGQGPEFLTYFQNEAQLDKSGLPSDRFFAERPEGSVSTLKIQRTQQEDSAVYLCASSHLGPNSPLHFGNGTRLTVT.

The chain combines TRBV30 with TRBJ1-6; TRBD1 agrees at 7 bases. The CDR3 consists of 13 residues. Germline CDR1 is GTSNPN and CDR2 is SVGIG (reference sequence). The V and J ends lost 6 bases and 6 bases, in that order; junction bases with no gene match: 5. The CDR3 loop is CACPGQSNSPLHF. For the CDR3, the DNA is TGTGCCTGCCCGGGACAGAGTAATTCACCCCTCCACTTT.

This chain links TRBV3-1 (or the pseudogene TRBV3-2) with TRBJ2-7; 13 bases map to TRBD2. V shed 6 bases, J shed 2 bases, and the junction held 4 bases outside the gene matches. The CDR3 extends over 15 amino acids. Per germline, CDR1 LGHDT and CDR2 YNNKEL (reference sequence). CDR3 residues: CASRSTSGGPYEQYF. In DNA form, the CDR3 reads TGTGCCAGCAGGTCGACTAGCGGGGGGCCCTACGAGCAGTACTTC.

V gene TRBV6-5 combines with J gene TRBJ2-5; D is unclear. The germline gives CDR1 MNHEY, CDR2 SVGAGI. Trimming removed 0 bases from V and 4 bases from J, with 9 bases in between. The CDR3 extends over 14 amino acids. The CDR3 region has the DNA TGTGCCAGCAGTTACTCGAGTAGCCGAGAGACCCAGTACTTC. This sequence encodes CASSYSSSRETQYF.

The J gene is TRBJ1-4, the V gene TRBV7-9; 8 positions match TRBD1. The CDR3 is 14 amino acids. The germline gives CDR1 SEHNR, CDR2 FQNEAQ (reference sequence). V shed 3 bases and J 8 bases; nucleotides not matched to a gene: 5. The CDR3 coding sequence is TGTGCCAGCAGCTTTTCAGGGGGCGAGGAAAAACTGTTTTTT. This encodes CASSFSGGEEKLFF.